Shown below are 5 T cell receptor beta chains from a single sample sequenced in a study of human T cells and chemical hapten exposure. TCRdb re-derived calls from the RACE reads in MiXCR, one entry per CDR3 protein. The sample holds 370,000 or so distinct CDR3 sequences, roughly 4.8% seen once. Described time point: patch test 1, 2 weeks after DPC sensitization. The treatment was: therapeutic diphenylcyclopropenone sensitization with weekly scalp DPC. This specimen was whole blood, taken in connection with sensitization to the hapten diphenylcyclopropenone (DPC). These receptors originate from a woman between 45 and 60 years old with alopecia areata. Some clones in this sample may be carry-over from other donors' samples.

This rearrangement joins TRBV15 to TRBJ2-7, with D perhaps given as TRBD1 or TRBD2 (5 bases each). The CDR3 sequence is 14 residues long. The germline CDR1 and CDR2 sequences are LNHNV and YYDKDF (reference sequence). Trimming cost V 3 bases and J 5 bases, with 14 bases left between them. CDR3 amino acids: CATSSRGRGNEQYF. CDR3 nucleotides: TGTGCCACCAGCAGCCGGGGCAGAGGGAACGAGCAGTACTTC.

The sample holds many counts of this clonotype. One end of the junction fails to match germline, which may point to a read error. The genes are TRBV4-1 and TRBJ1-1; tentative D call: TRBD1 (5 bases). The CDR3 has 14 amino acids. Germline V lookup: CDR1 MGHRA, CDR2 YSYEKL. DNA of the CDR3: TGCGCCAGCAGCGAAGAGGGGAAAGTCTCTGAAGCTTTCTTT. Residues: CASSEEGKVSEAFF.

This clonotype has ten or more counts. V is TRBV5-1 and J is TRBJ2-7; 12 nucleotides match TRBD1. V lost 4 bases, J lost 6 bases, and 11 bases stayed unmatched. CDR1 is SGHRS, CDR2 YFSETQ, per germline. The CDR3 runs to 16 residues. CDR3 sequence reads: CASSLQGTGGASEQYF. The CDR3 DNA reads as TGCGCCAGCAGCCTGCAAGGGACAGGGGGCGCGTCCGAGCAGTACTTC.

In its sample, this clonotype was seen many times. The CDR3, as DNA: TGCAGCGTTTGGGGCAGAGGAGAGACCCAGTACTTC. Its translation is CSVWGRGETQYF. This chain joins TRBV29-1 and TRBJ2-5, with D tentatively TRBD1 (5 bases). The germline V and J ends were trimmed by 5 bases and 4 bases, with 11 bases remaining between them. The germline V gene encodes CDR1 SQVTM and CDR2 ANQGSEA. The CDR3 runs to 12 residues. The full variable domain, in which reference TRBV29-1 and TRBJ2-5 provide the parts outside the CDR3, is SAVISQKPSRDICQRGTSLTIQCQVDSQVTMMFWYRQQPGQSLTLIATANQGSEATYESGFVIDKFPISRPNLTFSTLTVSNMSPEDSSIYLCSVWGRGETQYFGPGTRLLVL.

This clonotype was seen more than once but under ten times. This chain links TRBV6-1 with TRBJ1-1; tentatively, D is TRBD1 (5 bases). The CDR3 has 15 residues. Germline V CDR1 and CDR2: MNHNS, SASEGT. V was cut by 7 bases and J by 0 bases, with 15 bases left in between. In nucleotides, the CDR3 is TGTGCCAGCATCCTGGGGGGGAAAATGAACACTGAAGCTTTCTTT. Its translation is CASILGGKMNTEAFF.